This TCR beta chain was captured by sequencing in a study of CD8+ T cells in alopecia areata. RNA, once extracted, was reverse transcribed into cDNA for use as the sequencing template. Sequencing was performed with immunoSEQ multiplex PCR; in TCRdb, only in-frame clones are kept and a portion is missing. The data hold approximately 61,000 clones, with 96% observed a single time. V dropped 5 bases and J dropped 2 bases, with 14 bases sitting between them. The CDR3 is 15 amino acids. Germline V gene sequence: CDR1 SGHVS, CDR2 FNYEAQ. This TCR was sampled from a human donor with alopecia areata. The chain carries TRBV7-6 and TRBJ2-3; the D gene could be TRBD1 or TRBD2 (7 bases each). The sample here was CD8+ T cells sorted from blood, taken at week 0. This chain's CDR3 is CASSQRDSFTDTQYF. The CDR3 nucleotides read TGTGCCAGCAGCCAGCGGGACAGTTTCACAGATACGCAGTATTTT.